The text below deals with one T cell receptor beta chain. The antigen is unknown. Documented treatment: some 19 received Ad26.COV2.S at low or high dose, single or two shots; 5 received placebo; per-sample allocation not given. Day 63 after the first vaccine or placebo injection was the time point for sampling. Vaccination used an Ad26 vector expressing Wuhan-strain SARS-CoV-2 spike. V was clipped by 0 bases and J by 5 bases, with 9 bases between them. CDR3 length: 14 amino acids. Germline V gives CDR1 SGHAT, CDR2 FQDESV (reference sequence). These data come from a study of Ad26.COV2.S vaccination and SARS-CoV-2 variants. Study-level information: Donor had been placed in the Ad26.COV2.S arm of the COV1001 trial.

TCRdb keeps only in-frame clones here, not all; method: immunoSEQ multiplex PCR. The table has roughly 700,000 clones, 80% to 90% seen once. Study-wide results and caveats: Breadth measured for non-spike TCRs was similar across vaccine and placebo recipients.

The sample was peripheral blood, taken in a trial of Ad26.COV2.S vaccine versus placebo. This receptor was taken from a person aged 18 to 59 who received the Ad26.COV2.S COVID-19 vaccine or a placebo. The chain carries TRBV11-1 and TRBJ2-3; D is ambiguous. The CDR3 region is CASSLAETRDTQYF. CDR3 DNA: TGTGCCAGCAGCTTAGCGGAGACTCGAGATACGCAGTATTTT.